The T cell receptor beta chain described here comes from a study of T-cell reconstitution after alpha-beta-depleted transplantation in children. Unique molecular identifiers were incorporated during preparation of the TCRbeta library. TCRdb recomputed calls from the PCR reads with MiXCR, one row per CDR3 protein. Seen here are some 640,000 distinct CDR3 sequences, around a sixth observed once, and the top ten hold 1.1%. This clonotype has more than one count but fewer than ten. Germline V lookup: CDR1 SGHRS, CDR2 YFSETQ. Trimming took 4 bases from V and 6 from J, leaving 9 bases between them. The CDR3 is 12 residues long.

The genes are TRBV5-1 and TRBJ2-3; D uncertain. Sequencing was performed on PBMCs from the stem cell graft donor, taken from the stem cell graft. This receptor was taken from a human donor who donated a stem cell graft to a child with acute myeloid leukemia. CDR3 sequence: CASSLYQDTQYF. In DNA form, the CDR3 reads TGCGCCAGCAGCCTCTATCAGGATACGCAGTATTTT.